This T cell receptor (beta chain) was recovered during a study of blood T cell repertoires in COVID-19. Study in general: From the United States, Italy and Spain came samples of acute and convalescent COVID-19. PBMCs, B-cell-depleted T cells, or T cells provided the cDNA or gDNA that made up the material.

CDR1 SGDLS and CDR2 YYNGEE come from the germline V gene. Trimming pared 0 bases from V and 4 bases from J, leaving 10 bases between. This CDR3 has 14 residues. Clones were read by immunoSEQ multiplex PCR, and TCRdb kept only the in-frame ones, dropping some. The table has hundreds of thousands of clones, more than 80% seen once. The material sequenced was peripheral blood. The origin of this receptor is a woman aged 30 to 39 with active or convalescent COVID-19. The V and J genes are TRBV9 and TRBJ2-5, with D hard to call. CDR3 nucleotides: TGTGCCAGCAGCGTAGGAGACTTTGCAGAGACCCAGTACTTC. Translated: CASSVGDFAETQYF.